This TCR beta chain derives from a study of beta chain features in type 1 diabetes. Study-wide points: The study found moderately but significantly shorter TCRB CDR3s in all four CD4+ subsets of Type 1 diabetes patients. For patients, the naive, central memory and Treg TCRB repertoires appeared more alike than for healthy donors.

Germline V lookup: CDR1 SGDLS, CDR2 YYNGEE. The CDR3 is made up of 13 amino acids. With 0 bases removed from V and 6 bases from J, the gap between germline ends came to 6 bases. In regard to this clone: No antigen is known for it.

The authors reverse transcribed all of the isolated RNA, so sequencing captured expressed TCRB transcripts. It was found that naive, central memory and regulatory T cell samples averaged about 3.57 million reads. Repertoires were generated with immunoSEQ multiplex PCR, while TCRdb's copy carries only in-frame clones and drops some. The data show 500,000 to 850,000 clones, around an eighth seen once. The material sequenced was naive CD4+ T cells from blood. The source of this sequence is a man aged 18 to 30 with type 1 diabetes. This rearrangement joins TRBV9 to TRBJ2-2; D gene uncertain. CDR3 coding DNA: TGTGCCAGCAGCGTAGGTCGGGCCGGGGAGCTGTTTTTT. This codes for CASSVGRAGELFF.